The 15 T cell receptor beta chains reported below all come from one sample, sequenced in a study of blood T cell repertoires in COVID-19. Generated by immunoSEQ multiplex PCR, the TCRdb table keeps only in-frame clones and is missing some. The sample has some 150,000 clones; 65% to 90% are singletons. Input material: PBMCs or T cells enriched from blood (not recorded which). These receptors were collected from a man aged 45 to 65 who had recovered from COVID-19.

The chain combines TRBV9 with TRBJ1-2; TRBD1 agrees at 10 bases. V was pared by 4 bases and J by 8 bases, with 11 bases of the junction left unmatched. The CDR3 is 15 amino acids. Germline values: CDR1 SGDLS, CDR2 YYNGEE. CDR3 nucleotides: TGTGCCAGCAGCCCCCGACAGGGGGCATCGGAAGGCTACACCTTC. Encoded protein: CASSPRQGASEGYTF.

CDR3 nucleotide sequence: TGCGCCAGCAGCGTACAGGGGACGAACACTGAAGCTTTCTTT. Residues: CASSVQGTNTEAFF. V and J are TRBV5-1 and TRBJ1-1; 7 bases line up with TRBD1. The junction had 4 bases not matched to a gene; V was cut back by 4 bases and J by 1 base. Germline values: CDR1 SGHRS, CDR2 YFSETQ. CDR3 length: 14 residues.

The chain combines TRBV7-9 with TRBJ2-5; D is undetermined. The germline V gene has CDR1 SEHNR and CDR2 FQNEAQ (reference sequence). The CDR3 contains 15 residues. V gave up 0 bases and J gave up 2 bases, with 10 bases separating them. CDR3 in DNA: TGTGCCAGCAGCTTAGCGCTTGCCGAGCAAGAGACCCAGTACTTC. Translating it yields CASSLALAEQETQYF.

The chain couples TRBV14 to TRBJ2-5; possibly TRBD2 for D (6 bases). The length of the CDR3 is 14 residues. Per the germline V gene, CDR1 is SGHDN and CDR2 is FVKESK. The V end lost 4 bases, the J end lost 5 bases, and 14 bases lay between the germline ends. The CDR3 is CASSLLGGRETQYF. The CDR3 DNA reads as TGTGCCAGCAGCCTTCTGGGGGGTCGGGAGACCCAGTACTTC.

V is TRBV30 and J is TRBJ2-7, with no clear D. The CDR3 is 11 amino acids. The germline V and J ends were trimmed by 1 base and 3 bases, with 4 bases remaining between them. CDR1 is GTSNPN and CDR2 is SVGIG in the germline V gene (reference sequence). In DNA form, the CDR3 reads TGTGCCTGGAGTGCTTTCTACGAGCAGTACTTC. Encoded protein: CAWSAFYEQYF.

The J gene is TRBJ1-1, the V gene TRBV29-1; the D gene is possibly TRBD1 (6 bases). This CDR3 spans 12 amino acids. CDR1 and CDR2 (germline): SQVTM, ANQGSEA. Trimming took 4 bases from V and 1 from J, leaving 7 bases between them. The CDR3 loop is CSVARGNTEAFF. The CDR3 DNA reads TGCAGCGTTGCCAGGGGGAACACTGAAGCTTTCTTT.

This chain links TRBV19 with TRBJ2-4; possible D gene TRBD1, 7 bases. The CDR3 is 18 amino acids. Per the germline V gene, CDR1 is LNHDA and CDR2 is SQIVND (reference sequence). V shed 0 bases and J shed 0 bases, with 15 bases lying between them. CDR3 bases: TGTGCCAGTAGTATAGAGGAGGGGACAGCTCTAGCCAAAAACATTCAGTACTTC. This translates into CASSIEEGTALAKNIQYF.

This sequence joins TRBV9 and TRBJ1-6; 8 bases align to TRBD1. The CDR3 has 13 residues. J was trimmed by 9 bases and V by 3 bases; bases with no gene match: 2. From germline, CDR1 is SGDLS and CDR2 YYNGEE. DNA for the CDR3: TGTGCCAGCAGCGCCGGACAGGGTTCACCCCTCCACTTT. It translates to CASSAGQGSPLHF.

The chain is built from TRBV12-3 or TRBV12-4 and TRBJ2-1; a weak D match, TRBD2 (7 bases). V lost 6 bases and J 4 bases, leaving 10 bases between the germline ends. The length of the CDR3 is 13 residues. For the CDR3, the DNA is TGTGCCAGCAGGGGGGGGCAATACAATGAGCAGTTCTTC. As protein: CASRGGQYNEQFF.

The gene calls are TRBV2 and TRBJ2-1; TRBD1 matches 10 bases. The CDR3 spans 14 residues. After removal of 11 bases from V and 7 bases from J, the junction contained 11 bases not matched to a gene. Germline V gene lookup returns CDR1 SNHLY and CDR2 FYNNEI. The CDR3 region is CALGRDRGMNEQFF. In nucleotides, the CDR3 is TGTGCCCTGGGGAGGGACAGGGGAATGAATGAGCAGTTCTTC.

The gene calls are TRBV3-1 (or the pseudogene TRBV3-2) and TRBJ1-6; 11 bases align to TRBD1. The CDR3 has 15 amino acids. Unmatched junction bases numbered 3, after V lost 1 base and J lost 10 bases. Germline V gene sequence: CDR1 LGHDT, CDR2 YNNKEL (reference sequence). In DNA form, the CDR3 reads TGTGCCAGCAGCCAAGTCCGGGACAGGGGGTCACCCCTCCACTTT. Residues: CASSQVRDRGSPLHF.

The CDR3 reads CASSQRGGPSYEQYF. The DNA of the CDR3 is TGTGCCAGCAGCCAACGGGGGGGACCCTCCTACGAGCAGTACTTC. The rearrangement joins TRBV3-1 (or the pseudogene TRBV3-2) to TRBJ2-7; 8 nucleotides agree with TRBD2. Germline CDR1 is LGHDT and CDR2 is YNNKEL (reference sequence). V lost 2 bases and J lost 0; bases outside the gene matches: 3. CDR3 length: 15 residues.

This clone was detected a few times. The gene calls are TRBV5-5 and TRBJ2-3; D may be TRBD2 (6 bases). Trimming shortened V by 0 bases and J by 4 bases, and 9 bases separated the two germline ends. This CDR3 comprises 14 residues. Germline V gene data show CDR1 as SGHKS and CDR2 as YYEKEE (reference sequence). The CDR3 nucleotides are TGTGCCAGCAGCTTGGAGTGGGGGGCAGATACGCAGTATTTT. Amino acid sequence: CASSLEWGADTQYF.

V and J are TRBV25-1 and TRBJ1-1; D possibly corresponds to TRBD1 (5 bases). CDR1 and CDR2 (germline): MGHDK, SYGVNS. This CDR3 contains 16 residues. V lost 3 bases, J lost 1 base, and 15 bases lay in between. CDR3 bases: TGTGCCAGCAGTGACACCACCAGGGTTGGGAACACTGAAGCTTTCTTT. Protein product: CASSDTTRVGNTEAFF. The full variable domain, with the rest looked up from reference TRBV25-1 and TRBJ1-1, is EADIYQTPRYLVIGTGKKITLECSQTMGHDKMYWYQQDPGMELHLIHYSYGVNSTEKGDLSSESTVSRIRTEHFPLTLESARPSHTSQYLCASSDTTRVGNTEAFFGQGTRLTVV.

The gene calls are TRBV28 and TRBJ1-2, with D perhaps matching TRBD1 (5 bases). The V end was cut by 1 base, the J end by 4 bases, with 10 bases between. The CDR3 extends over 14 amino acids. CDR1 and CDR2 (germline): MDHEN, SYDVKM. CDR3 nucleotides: TGTGCCAGCAGTTTATTGGGACTCGGCTATGGCTACACCTTC. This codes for CASSLLGLGYGYTF.